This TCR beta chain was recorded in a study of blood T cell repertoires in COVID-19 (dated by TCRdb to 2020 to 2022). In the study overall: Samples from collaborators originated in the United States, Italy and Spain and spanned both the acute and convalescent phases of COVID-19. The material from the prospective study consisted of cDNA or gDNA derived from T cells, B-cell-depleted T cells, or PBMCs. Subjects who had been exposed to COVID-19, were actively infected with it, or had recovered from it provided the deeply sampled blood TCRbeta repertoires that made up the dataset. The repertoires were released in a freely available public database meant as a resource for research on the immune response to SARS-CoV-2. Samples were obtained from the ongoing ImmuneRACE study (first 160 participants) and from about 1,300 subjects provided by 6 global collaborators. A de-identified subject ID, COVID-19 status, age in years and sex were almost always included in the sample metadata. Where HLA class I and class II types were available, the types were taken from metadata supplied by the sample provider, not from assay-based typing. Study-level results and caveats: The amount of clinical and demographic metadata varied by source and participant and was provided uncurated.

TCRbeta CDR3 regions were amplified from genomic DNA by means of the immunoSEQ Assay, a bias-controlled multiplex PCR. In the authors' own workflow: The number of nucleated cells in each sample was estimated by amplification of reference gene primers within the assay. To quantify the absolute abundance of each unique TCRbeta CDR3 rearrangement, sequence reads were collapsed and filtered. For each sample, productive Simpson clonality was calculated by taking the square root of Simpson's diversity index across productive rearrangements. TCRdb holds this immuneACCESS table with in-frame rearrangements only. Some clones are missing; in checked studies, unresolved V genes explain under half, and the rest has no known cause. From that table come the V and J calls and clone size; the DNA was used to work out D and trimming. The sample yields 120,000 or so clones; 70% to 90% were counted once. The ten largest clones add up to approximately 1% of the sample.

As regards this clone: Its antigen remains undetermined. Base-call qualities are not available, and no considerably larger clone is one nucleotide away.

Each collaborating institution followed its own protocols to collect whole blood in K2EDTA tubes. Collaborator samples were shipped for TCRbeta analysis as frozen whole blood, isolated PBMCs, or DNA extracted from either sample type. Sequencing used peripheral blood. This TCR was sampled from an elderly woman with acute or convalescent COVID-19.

CDR3 loop: CASSPQTNQPQHF. The nucleotide sequence is given as TGTGCCAGCAGTCCACAAACCAATCAGCCCCAGCATTTT. The chain was built from TRBV6-6 and TRBJ1-5; a confident D gene designation cannot be given. The cysteine opens and the phenylalanine closes a CDR3 of 13 amino acids. Of the read, only the CDR3 DNA is kept; its 39 bases are in frame from base 1. V and J are truncated by 5 bases and 3 bases respectively, leaving an intervening sequence of 8 bases. The germline V gene (reference sequence) supplies CDR1 MNHNY and CDR2 SVGAGI.